Included here is one T cell receptor beta chain sequence, with context. What it binds is not known. The entry originates in a study of cytomegalovirus exposure and HLA in healthy donors. The CDR3 covers 16 residues. The PCR ran on 60 Vbeta and 13 Jbeta primers. This table comes from immunoSEQ multiplex PCR, and its TCRdb copy is limited to in-frame clones, with some not included. Of about 130,000 clones in the sample, almost 85% are singletons; the top ten hold 2.7%. The study's findings and limits: In vitro confirmation showed three CMV-associated chains to be CMV antigen specific. Previously analyzed data showed that most TCR beta V segments were productive at a frequency of about 87% or about 30%. Common viral pathogens seemed to be connected with several of the most significant clusters, according to a later analysis.

The chain links TRBV21-1 to TRBJ2-3; the table's TRBD2 call for D was not verified on the DNA. TRBV21-1 is designated a pseudogene. The sample was PBMCs. The sequence was obtained from a boy under 10 years old in good health and CMV-seronegative. CDR3 loop: CASVTGTSGNTDTQYF. The CDR3 coding sequence is TGTGCCAGCGTGACCGGGACTAGCGGGAACACAGATACGCAGTATTTT.